The 14 T cell receptor beta chains below come from one sample, sequenced in a study of OX40 agonist ivuxolimab in advanced cancers. The library was built by means of the immunoSEQ multiplex PCR assay. As stored in TCRdb, this immuneACCESS dataset retains in-frame rearrangements with V and J assigned. A fraction of the clones does not appear; measured against another copy, unresolved V genes explain less than half of the discrepancy, and the remainder lacks a known reason. This sample gives 45,000 to 50,000 clones in total; 79% of them show up just once. Jointly, the top ten make up about 2.1% of the sample. Sequenced here: CD4+ or CD8+ T cells sorted from blood, sampled in a trial of the OX40 agonist ivuxolimab. Receptors were obtained from an adult with an advanced solid tumor such as melanoma, head and neck, liver or kidney cancer.

The chain links TRBV7-2 to TRBJ2-3; TRBD2 matches 9 bases. The CDR3 loop spans 15 amino acids. V gave up 5 bases and J gave up 1 base; unmatched junction bases: 4. Germline-derived CDR1 and CDR2 are SGHTA and FQGNSA. The CDR3 here is CASSVLAGRTDTQYF. CDR3 bases: TGTGCCAGCAGCGTACTAGCGGGCCGCACAGATACGCAGTATTTT.

This clone was counted between two and nine times. CDR3 amino acids: CSVEGTSGPTYEQYF. The DNA of the CDR3 is TGCAGCGTTGAGGGAACTAGCGGGCCCACCTACGAGCAGTACTTC. This sequence joins TRBV29-1 and TRBJ2-7; the match to TRBD2 covers 9 bases. This CDR3 contains 15 residues. Germline CDR1 and CDR2: SQVTM and ANQGSEA. Trimming at V came to 3 bases and at J to 2 bases, leaving 8 bases not matched to a gene.

The chain uses TRBV9 and TRBJ2-3; D is ambiguous. CDR1 is SGDLS, CDR2 YYNGEE, per germline. The CDR3 contains 13 residues. Trimming took off 0 bases at V and 4 bases at J, with 6 bases between the two ends. In DNA form, the CDR3 reads TGTGCCAGCAGCGTAGAAACAGCAGATACGCAGTATTTT. Encoded protein: CASSVETADTQYF. The full variable domain, rest sourced from reference TRBV9 and TRBJ2-3, is DSGVTQTPKHLITATGQRVTLRCSPRSGDLSVYWYQQSLDQGLQFLIQYYNGEERAKGNILERFSAQQFPDLHSELNLSSLELGDSALYFCASSVETADTQYFGPGTRLTVL.

J is TRBJ2-6 and V is TRBV7-9; 10 positions match TRBD1. The CDR3 consists of 18 residues. Germline lookup yields CDR1 SEHNR and CDR2 FQNEAQ (reference sequence). With 4 bases clipped from V and 0 bases from J, the junction kept 6 bases outside the gene matches. The CDR3 bases are TGTGCCAGCAGCTCGGGACAGGGGCCCTACTCTGGGGCCAACGTCCTGACTTTC. Translating it yields CASSSGQGPYSGANVLTF. The full variable domain, in which reference TRBV7-9 and TRBJ2-6 provide the parts outside the CDR3, is DTGVSQNPRHKITKRGQNVTFRCDPISEHNRLYWYRQTLGQGPEFLTYFQNEAQLEKSRLLSDRFSAERPKGSFSTLEIQRTEQGDSAMYLCASSSGQGPYSGANVLTFGAGSRLTVL.

As DNA, the CDR3 is TGTGCCAGCAGCCCCACGACAGATACGCAGTATTTT. Protein: CASSPTTDTQYF. This chain joins TRBV7-2 and TRBJ2-3; D remains ambiguous. Germline lookup yields CDR1 SGHTA and CDR2 FQGNSA. V was shortened by 5 bases and J by 3 bases, with 6 bases between the two germline ends. The CDR3 is made up of 12 amino acids.

This clone was counted only a few times. The V gene is TRBV7-9, the J gene TRBJ1-5, with D uncertain. Trimming shortened V by 2 bases and J by 1 base, and 6 bases separated the two germline ends. From germline, CDR1 is SEHNR and CDR2 FQNEAQ (reference sequence). The CDR3 totals 14 residues. The chain's CDR3 is CASSLLGSNQPQHF. CDR3 coding DNA: TGTGCCAGCAGCTTACTAGGGAGCAATCAGCCCCAGCATTTT.

This clone was found a few times. The CDR3 spells CASSYWDRLNTEAFF. The CDR3 DNA reads as TGTGCCAGCAGCTATTGGGACAGACTGAACACTGAAGCTTTCTTT. The chain couples TRBV7-9 to TRBJ1-1, with 7 bases matching TRBD1. Trimming at V came to 4 bases and at J to 0 bases, leaving 5 bases not matched to a gene. Germline V gene lookup returns CDR1 SEHNR and CDR2 FQNEAQ (reference sequence). This CDR3 spans 15 amino acids.

The chain recombines TRBV19 with TRBJ1-1, with 7 positions matching TRBD1. This CDR3 spans 13 amino acids. Germline CDR1 is LNHDA and CDR2 is SQIVND (reference sequence). V lost 7 bases to trimming and J lost 3 bases; unmatched junction nucleotides: 5. The DNA for the CDR3 is TGTGCCAGTAAGGTCAGGGGGGACACTGAAGCTTTCTTT. Protein sequence: CASKVRGDTEAFF.

The chain links TRBV14 to TRBJ2-7; D possibly uses TRBD1 or TRBD2 (5 bases each). V was trimmed by 2 bases and J by 6 bases, leaving 11 bases between them. This CDR3 is built from 13 residues. Germline assignment: CDR1 SGHDN and CDR2 FVKESK. The CDR3 DNA reads as TGTGCCAGCAGCCAAATACAGGCGGGCGAGCAGTACTTC. It codes for CASSQIQAGEQYF.

This chain uses TRBV5-6 with TRBJ1-6; perhaps TRBD1 as D (6 bases). Trimming cost V 5 bases and J 7 bases, with 16 bases left between them. CDR3 length: 15 amino acids. CDR1 and CDR2 from the germline V gene are SGHDT and YYEEEE. CDR3 protein: CASRALTGRNSPLHF. The CDR3, as DNA: TGTGCCAGCAGGGCTCTTACAGGGCGAAATTCACCCCTCCACTTT.

The chain carries TRBV29-1 and TRBJ1-2; no definite D call. Trimming removed 0 bases at V and 13 bases at J, with 15 bases between. Germline CDR1 reads SQVTM; CDR2 reads ANQGSEA. The CDR3 extends over 12 amino acids. The DNA for the CDR3 is TGCAGCGTTGAAGATTGGGAGCGAACTATCACCTTC. Its protein product is CSVEDWERTITF.

This clone was recorded a few times. The V call is TRBV19, the J call TRBJ1-5; D gene ambiguous. The CDR3 has 13 amino acids. Looked up from germline, CDR1 is LNHDA and CDR2 is SQIVND (reference sequence). Trimming cost V 7 bases and J 1 base, with 8 bases left between them. The CDR3 DNA reads as TGTGCCAGTAACGGAAACAGCAATCAGCCCCAGCATTTT. Translation gives CASNGNSNQPQHF.

The rearrangement joins TRBV6-6 to TRBJ1-1; possible D gene TRBD1, 5 bases. V dropped 6 bases and J dropped 3 bases, with 17 bases sitting between them. CDR3 length: 15 amino acids. The germline CDR1 and CDR2 sequences are MNHNY and SVGAGI (reference sequence). This chain's CDR3 is CASSPGVGGDTEAFF. In DNA form, the CDR3 reads TGTGCCAGCAGCCCGGGAGTGGGGGGTGACACTGAAGCTTTCTTT.

The chain employs TRBV9 and TRBJ2-5; tentatively, D is TRBD2 (5 bases). CDR3 length equals 15 residues. CDR1 and CDR2 (germline): SGDLS, YYNGEE. Trimming shortened V by 0 bases and J by 3 bases, and 12 bases separated the two germline ends. CDR3 residues: CASSVGGRPEETQYF. The CDR3 DNA is TGTGCCAGCAGCGTAGGAGGGCGTCCCGAAGAGACCCAGTACTTC.